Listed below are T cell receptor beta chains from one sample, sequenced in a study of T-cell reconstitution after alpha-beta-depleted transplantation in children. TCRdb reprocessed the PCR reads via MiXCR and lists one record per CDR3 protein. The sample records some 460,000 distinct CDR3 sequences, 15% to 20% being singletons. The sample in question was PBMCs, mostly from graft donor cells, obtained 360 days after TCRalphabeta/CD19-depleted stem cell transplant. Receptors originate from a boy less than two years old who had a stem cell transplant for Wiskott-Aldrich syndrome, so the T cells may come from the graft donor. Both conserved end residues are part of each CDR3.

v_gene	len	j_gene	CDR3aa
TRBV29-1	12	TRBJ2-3	CSGGGRRDTQYF
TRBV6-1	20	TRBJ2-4	CASSAGTSILPSLAKNIQYF
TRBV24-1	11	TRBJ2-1	CATSVGLEQFF
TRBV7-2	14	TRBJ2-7	CASSSLARRGEQYF
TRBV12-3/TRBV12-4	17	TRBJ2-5	CASGTGVSRAQQETQYF
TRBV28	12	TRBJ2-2	CASRPLPGELFF
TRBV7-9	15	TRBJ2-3	CASSFGRVGTDTQYF
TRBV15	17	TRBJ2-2	CATSRVLLAGRAGELFF
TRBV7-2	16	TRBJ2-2	CASSSLLQETGGELFF
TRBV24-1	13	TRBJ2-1	CATGRDSYNEQFF
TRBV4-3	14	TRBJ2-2	CASRRASNTGELFF
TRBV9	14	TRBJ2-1	CASSPRQGTNEQFF
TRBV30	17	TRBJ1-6	CAWRGDRGNQRYSPLHF
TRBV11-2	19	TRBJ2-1	CASSAIAGGPLFSYNEQFF
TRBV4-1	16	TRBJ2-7	CASSQDEGPKRHEQYF
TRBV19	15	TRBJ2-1	CASSIGLAGHNEQFF
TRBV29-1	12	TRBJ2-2	CSVLSRTGELFF
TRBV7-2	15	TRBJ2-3	CASSRSGFSTDTQYF
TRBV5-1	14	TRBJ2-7	CASTQNSREIEQYF
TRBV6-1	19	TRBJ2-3	CASSEAPAGLAGTTDTQYF
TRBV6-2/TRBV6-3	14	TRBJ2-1	CASRAGQPYNEQFF
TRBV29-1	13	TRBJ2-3	CSVNGTRPLAQYF
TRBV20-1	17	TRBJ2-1	CSARGLAGWSSYNEQFF
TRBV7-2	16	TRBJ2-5	CASSLTGTGLGETQYF
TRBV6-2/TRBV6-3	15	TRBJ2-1	CASSYSNPGLDEQFF
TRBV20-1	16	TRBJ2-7	CSARPLEGDPGYEQYF
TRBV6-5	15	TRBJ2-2	CASSYAGVRTGELFF
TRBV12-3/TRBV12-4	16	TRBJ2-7	CASSPRQGSSSYEQYF
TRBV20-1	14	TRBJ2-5	CSALLRQGQETQYF
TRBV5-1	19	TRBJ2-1	CASSSSAGDYPSSYNEQFF
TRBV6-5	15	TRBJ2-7	CASSYSYRAGYEQYF
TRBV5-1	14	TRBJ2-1	CASTPGTTYNEQFF
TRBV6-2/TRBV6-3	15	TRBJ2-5	CASSYSTLNRGTQYF
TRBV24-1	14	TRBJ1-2	CATSDPDSNYGYTF
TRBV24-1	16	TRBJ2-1	CATSDRLAGVLNEQFF
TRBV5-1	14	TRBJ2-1	CASSLGSSGNEQFF
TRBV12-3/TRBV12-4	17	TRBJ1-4	CASSLLTGGASNEKLFF
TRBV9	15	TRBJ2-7	CASSVQDRDSYEQYF
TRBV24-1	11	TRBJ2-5	CATSDPSTQYF
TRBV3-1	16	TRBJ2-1	CASSQDLTLATGEQFF
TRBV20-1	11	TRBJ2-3	CSAWTSATQYF